The present TCR beta chain was sequenced within a study of neoadjuvant anti-PD-1 for oral cavity cancer. The wider study: Patients without progression received a fourth nivolumab dose around day 43, then surgical resection on days 50-56.

Time point indicated: after neoadjuvant nivolumab, at surgical resection. The V gene's germline CDR1 is SGHAT and CDR2 FQNNGV. Unmatched junction bases numbered 8, after V lost 5 bases and J lost 3 bases. The CDR3 has 16 residues. The protocol was immunoSEQ multiplex PCR, while the TCRdb copy is restricted to in-frame clones and leaves out a portion. The table shows just over 65,000 clones, with 85% occurring only once. The specimen was PBMCs, collected after nivolumab (anti-PD-1) treatment. This TCR derives from a person between 35 and 79 years old with oral cavity squamous cell carcinoma. This chain connects TRBV11-2 to TRBJ1-2; 11 bases align to TRBD1. CDR3 DNA sequence: TGTGCCAGCAGCCGCACGGGACAGGGGGGCGACTATGGCTACACCTTC. Protein product: CASSRTGQGGDYGYTF.